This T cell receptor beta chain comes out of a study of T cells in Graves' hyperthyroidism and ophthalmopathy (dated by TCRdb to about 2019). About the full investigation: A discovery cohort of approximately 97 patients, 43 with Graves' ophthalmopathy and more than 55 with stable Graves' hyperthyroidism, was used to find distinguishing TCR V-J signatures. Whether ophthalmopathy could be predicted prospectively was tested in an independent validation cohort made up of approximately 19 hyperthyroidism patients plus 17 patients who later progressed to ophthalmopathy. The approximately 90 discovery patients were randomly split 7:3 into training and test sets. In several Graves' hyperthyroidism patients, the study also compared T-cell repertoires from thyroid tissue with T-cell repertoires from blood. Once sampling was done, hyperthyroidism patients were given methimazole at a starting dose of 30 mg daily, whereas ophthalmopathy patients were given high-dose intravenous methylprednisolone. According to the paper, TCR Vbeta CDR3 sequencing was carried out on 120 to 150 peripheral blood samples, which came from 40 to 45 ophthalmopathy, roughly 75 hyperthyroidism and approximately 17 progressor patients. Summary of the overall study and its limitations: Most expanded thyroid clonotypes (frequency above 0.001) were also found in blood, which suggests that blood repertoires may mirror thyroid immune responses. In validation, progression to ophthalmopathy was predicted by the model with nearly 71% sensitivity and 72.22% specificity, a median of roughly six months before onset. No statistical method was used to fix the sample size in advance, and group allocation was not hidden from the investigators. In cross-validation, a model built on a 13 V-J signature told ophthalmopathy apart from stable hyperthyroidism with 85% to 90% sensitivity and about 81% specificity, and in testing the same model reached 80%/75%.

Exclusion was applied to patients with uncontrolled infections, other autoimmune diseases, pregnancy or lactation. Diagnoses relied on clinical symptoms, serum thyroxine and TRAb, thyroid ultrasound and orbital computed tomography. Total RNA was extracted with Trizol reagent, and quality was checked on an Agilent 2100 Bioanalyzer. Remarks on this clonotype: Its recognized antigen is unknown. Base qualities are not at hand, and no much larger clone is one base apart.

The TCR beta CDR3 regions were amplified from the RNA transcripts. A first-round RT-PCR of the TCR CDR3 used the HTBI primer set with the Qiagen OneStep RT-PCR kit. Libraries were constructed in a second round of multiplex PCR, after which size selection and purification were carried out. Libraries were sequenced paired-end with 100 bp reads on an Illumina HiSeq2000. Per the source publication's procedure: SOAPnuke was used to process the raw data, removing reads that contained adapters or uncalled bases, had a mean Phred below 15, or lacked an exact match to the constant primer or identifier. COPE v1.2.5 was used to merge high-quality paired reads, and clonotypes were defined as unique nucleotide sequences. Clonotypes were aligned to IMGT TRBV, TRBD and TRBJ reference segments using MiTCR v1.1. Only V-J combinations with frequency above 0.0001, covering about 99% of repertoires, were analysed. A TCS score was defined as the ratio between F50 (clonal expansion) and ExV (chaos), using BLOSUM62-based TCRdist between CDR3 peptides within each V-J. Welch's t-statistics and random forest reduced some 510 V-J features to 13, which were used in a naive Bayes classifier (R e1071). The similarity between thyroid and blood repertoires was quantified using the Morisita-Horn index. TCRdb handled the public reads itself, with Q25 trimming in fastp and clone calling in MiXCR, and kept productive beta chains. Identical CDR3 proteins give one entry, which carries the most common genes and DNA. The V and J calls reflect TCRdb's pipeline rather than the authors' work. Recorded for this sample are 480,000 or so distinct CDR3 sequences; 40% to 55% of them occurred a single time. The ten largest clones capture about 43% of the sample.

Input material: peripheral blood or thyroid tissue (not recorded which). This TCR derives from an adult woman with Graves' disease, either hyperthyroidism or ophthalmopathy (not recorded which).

The DNA sequence is given as TGTGCCACCAGTGAATCCACGACAGGCTCCTACGAGCAGTACTTC. It translates as CATSESTTGSYEQYF. The V and J segments used are TRBV24-1 and TRBJ2-7; possibly the D gene is TRBD1, per 6 matching bases. The germline V gene specifies KGHDR as CDR1 and SFDVKD as CDR2. The CDR3 runs 15 amino acids, cysteine and phenylalanine included. Only the CDR3 DNA stays, 45 bases, in frame from base 1. V and J lose 4 bases and 0 bases, and a span of 12 bases separates them.